The entry that follows covers one T cell receptor beta chain sequence. Its specificity is unknown. The sample comes from a study of OX40 agonist ivuxolimab in advanced cancers. Overall study: The study enrolled dose-escalation patients with hepatocellular carcinoma, melanoma, renal cell or head and neck cancer. General observations from the study: Partial responders receiving 0.1-3.0 mg/kg showed among the lowest clonal expansion. Averaged across samples, CD8+ T cells carried more expanded clones than CD4+ did.

This table comes from immunoSEQ multiplex PCR, and its TCRdb copy is limited to in-frame clones, with some not included. The sample holds around 91,000 clones, approximately 92% seen once. The TCR originated in an adult with an advanced solid tumor such as melanoma, head and neck, liver or kidney cancer. This specimen consisted of CD4+ or CD8+ T cells sorted from blood, obtained in a trial of the OX40 agonist ivuxolimab.

CDR3 DNA: TGTGCCAGCAGCTTGAGGCGCTCCAGGGTCACCGGGGAGCTGTTTTTT. Translation gives CASSLRRSRVTGELFF. V and J are TRBV7-8 and TRBJ2-2, with D maybe TRBD1 (5 bases). Trimming took off 3 bases at V and 4 bases at J, with 15 bases between the two ends. The CDR3 is 16 residues long. Germline assignment: CDR1 SGHVS and CDR2 FQNEAQ.